Listed here are 18 T cell receptor beta chains from one sample, sequenced in a study of blood T cell repertoires in COVID-19. Clones were sequenced by immunoSEQ multiplex PCR, and TCRdb holds only the in-frame ones, with some missing. This table holds roughly 290,000 clones, 86% found once. The sequencing input was peripheral blood. The receptors stem from a woman aged 25 to 39 who had recovered from COVID-19.

The chain employs TRBV6-5 and TRBJ1-6; 7 bases are a match to TRBD1. Unmatched junction bases numbered 8, after V lost 6 bases and J lost 9 bases. This CDR3 contains 14 residues. CDR1 and CDR2 (germline): MNHEY, SVGAGI. The CDR3 here is CASRRQGGSSPLHF. The CDR3 DNA reads TGTGCCAGCAGAAGACAGGGAGGAAGTTCACCCCTCCACTTT.

V usage is TRBV5-3 and J usage is TRBJ2-1, with 7 bases identical to TRBD2. TRBV5-3 is identified as an open reading frame with a role that is uncertain. This CDR3 is 17 amino acids long. V dropped 6 bases and J dropped 8; count of bases not matched to a gene: 20. This chain's CDR3 is CARKARAGTQGSDEQFF. The CDR3 DNA reads as TGTGCCAGAAAGGCCCGAGCGGGGACCCAAGGGAGCGATGAGCAGTTCTTC.

The chain carries TRBV29-1 and TRBJ1-1; D call uncertain. Germline V gene lookup returns CDR1 SQVTM and CDR2 ANQGSEA. V was shortened by 2 bases and J by 1 base, with 5 bases between the two germline ends. This CDR3 has 12 amino acids. CDR3 nucleotides: TGCAGCGTTGAATTCGGGAACACTGAAGCTTTCTTT. The encoded protein is CSVEFGNTEAFF.

The chain uses TRBV5-6 and TRBJ2-3; no clear D gene. Germline V gene sequence: CDR1 SGHDT, CDR2 YYEEEE. The CDR3 totals 13 residues. V was cut by 1 base and J by 0 bases, with 3 bases left in between. Here the CDR3 reads CASSLLSTDTQYF. CDR3 sequence (DNA): TGTGCCAGCAGCTTGCTCAGCACAGATACGCAGTATTTT.

This chain joins TRBV6-4 and TRBJ2-7, with TRBD1 identical over 9 bases. The V gene end was trimmed by 6 bases and the J gene end by 5 bases; junction bases not matched to a gene: 11. Per germline, CDR1 MRHNA and CDR2 SNTAGT. The CDR3 has 15 residues. CDR3 amino acids: CASSPPGQGLNEQYF. CDR3 bases: TGTGCCAGCAGCCCACCCGGACAGGGGCTTAACGAGCAGTACTTC.

The chain links TRBV6-5 to TRBJ1-2; TRBD1 agrees at 8 bases. This CDR3 contains 13 residues. Trimming removed 2 bases from V and 7 bases from J; junction bases left unmatched: 3. Germline CDR1 reads MNHEY; CDR2 reads SVGAGI. CDR3 protein: CASSYVDRGGYTF. CDR3 sequence (DNA): TGTGCCAGCAGTTACGTAGACAGGGGTGGCTACACCTTC.

Concerning this clone: This sample includes further DNA sequences coding for the same CDR3. The rearrangement joins TRBV19 to TRBJ2-3; D is perhaps TRBD1 (7 bases). V dropped 3 bases and J dropped 3 bases, with 13 bases sitting between them. CDR1 and CDR2 (germline): LNHDA, SQIVND (reference sequence). This CDR3 is built from 15 residues. The CDR3 reads CASSISGGLTDTQYF. DNA of the CDR3: TGTGCCAGTAGTATCTCAGGGGGGTTGACAGATACGCAGTATTTT.

The chain couples TRBV5-6 to TRBJ1-2, with 7 bases lining up with TRBD1. The germline V gene has CDR1 SGHDT and CDR2 YYEEEE. The CDR3 has 14 amino acids. Germline trimming cut 4 bases from V and 7 bases from J; bases unmatched to any gene: 10. The chain's CDR3 is CASSLVTGKGGYTF. The CDR3 nucleotides read TGTGCCAGCAGCCTAGTGACAGGGAAAGGTGGCTACACCTTC.

In DNA form, the CDR3 reads TGCGCCAGCAGTCACCACCTGGCTGGACAGGTTAATGAAAAACTGTTTTTT. Translating it yields CASSHHLAGQVNEKLFF. The chain uses TRBV4-3 and TRBJ1-4, with TRBD1 identical over 7 bases. Germline values: CDR1 LGHNA, CDR2 YSLEER. The junction had 14 bases not matched to a gene; V was cut back by 6 bases and J by 4 bases. The CDR3 extends over 17 amino acids.

A few counts support this clone. V is TRBV13 and J is TRBJ2-3, with D possibly matching TRBD2 (6 bases). Germline CDR1 PRHDT, CDR2 FYEKMQ (reference sequence). Trimming took off 4 bases at V and 0 bases at J, with 8 bases between the two ends. The CDR3 extends over 14 amino acids. The CDR3 loop reads CASSSRGSTDTQYF. CDR3 in DNA: TGTGCCAGCAGCTCCCGGGGGAGCACAGATACGCAGTATTTT.

The gene calls are TRBV27 and TRBJ1-1; 7 bases match TRBD1. The CDR3 covers 15 residues. The ends lost 1 base at V and 5 bases at J; junction bases unmatched: 7. Germline CDR1 MNHEY, CDR2 SMNVEV (reference sequence). The CDR3 spells CASSLFRGRGTEAFF. Here the CDR3 DNA reads TGTGCCAGCAGTTTATTTAGGGGGCGCGGTACTGAAGCTTTCTTT.

The V and J genes are TRBV28 and TRBJ2-7; TRBD1 aligns across 11 bases. This CDR3 region has 14 residues. V lost 6 bases and J lost 6; bases outside the gene matches: 7. Per germline, CDR1 MDHEN and CDR2 SYDVKM. The CDR3 spells CASRVGQGGFEQYF. As DNA, the CDR3 is TGTGCCAGCAGAGTGGGACAGGGGGGATTCGAGCAGTACTTC.

The rearrangement uses TRBV5-6 and TRBJ2-3, with D possibly matching TRBD2 (6 bases). This CDR3 is built from 13 residues. CDR1 SGHDT and CDR2 YYEEEE come from the germline V gene. V was pared by 4 bases and J by 4 bases, with 10 bases between. The CDR3 region has the DNA TGTGCCAGCAGCGGTCAGCGGGCAGATACGCAGTATTTT. Amino acids: CASSGQRADTQYF. Complete variable domain (other parts from reference TRBV5-6 and TRBJ2-3): DAGVTQSPTHLIKTRGQQVTLRCSPKSGHDTVSWYQQALGQGPQFIFQYYEEEERQRGNFPDRFSGHQFPNYSSELNVNALLLGDSALYLCASSGQRADTQYFGPGTRLTVL.

The J gene is TRBJ2-5, the V gene TRBV5-1; TRBD2 matches 10 bases. Germline values: CDR1 SGHRS, CDR2 YFSETQ. This CDR3 region has 16 residues. The J segment lost 5 bases and the V segment lost 1 base, leaving 8 bases of the junction unmatched. CDR3 in DNA: TGCGCCAGCAGCTTGACTAGCGGGGCGCAGGCGGAGACCCAGTACTTC. Its protein is CASSLTSGAQAETQYF.

The chain couples TRBV10-3 to TRBJ2-7, with TRBD1 identical over 12 bases. The length of the CDR3 is 16 residues. CDR1 and CDR2 from the germline V gene are ENHRY and SYGVKD. The V gene end was trimmed by 6 bases and the J gene end by 3 bases; junction bases not matched to a gene: 9. The CDR3 loop is CAISGTGGDSGYEQYF. The DNA of the CDR3 is TGTGCCATCAGCGGGACAGGGGGCGACAGTGGCTACGAGCAGTACTTC.

The chain employs TRBV12-3 or TRBV12-4 and TRBJ1-2, with D hard to call. The CDR3 is 13 amino acids. V lost 5 bases, J lost 4 bases, and 11 bases lay in between. The CDR3 nucleotides are TGTGCCAGCAGTCTCGGGGAGGCCTATGGCTACACCTTC. Translated: CASSLGEAYGYTF.

The chain employs TRBV27 and TRBJ1-2; 9 bases fit TRBD1. The CDR3 is 13 residues long. CDR1 is MNHEY, CDR2 SMNVEV, per germline (reference sequence). Trimming at V came to 8 bases and at J to 5 bases, leaving 6 bases not matched to a gene. The CDR3 region is CASGPQGAYGYTF. Here the CDR3 DNA reads TGTGCCAGCGGACCACAGGGGGCGTATGGCTACACCTTC.

CDR3 in amino acids: CASSLDLAGSTDTQYF. In DNA form, the CDR3 reads TGTGCCAGCAGCTTAGACCTAGCGGGGAGCACAGATACGCAGTATTTT. The genes are TRBV7-6 and TRBJ2-3; 9 nucleotides align to TRBD2. Germline-derived CDR1 and CDR2 are SGHVS and FNYEAQ. V lost 1 base, J lost 0 bases, and 2 bases stayed unmatched. The CDR3 sequence is 16 residues long.